These T cell receptor beta chains were read from a single sample in a study of control samples from healthy donors and cancer patients. Using immunoSEQ multiplex PCR, the repertoire was profiled, and TCRdb retains in-frame clones only, with some absent. The table lists roughly 170,000 clones, 90% to 95% of them singletons. Sequenced sample: blood. The source of these receptors is a young man in good health. Each CDR3 is given with its conserved first and last residue. Fields, in order: J gene, V gene, CDR3 protein.

J gene: TRBJ1-5; V gene: TRBV10-3; CDR3 protein: CAISGGGDQPQHF
J gene: TRBJ2-3; V gene: TRBV30; CDR3 protein: CAWSPRTQILTDTQYF
J gene: TRBJ2-1; V gene: TRBV7-6; CDR3 protein: CASSPRGSGGINEQFF
J gene: TRBJ1-1; V gene: TRBV7-3; CDR3 protein: CASSLEGGGNTEAFF
J gene: TRBJ1-2; V gene: TRBV19; CDR3 protein: CASSRDSATIYGYTF
J gene: TRBJ1-3; V gene: TRBV5-1; CDR3 protein: CASSEGGPGNTIYF
J gene: TRBJ2-3; V gene: TRBV6-5; CDR3 protein: CASSYSTSGGDTQYF
J gene: TRBJ2-1; V gene: TRBV7-9; CDR3 protein: CASSLGAGAGEQFF
J gene: TRBJ1-5; V gene: TRBV29-1; CDR3 protein: CSVESGSNQPQHF
J gene: TRBJ2-3; V gene: TRBV11-2; CDR3 protein: CASSRINGLAGSTDTQYF
J gene: TRBJ1-1; V gene: TRBV5-4; CDR3 protein: CASSLGQQLNTEAFF
J gene: TRBJ2-7; V gene: TRBV10-3; CDR3 protein: CAIRLDRAVNEQYF
J gene: TRBJ1-1; V gene: TRBV10-1; CDR3 protein: CASEVGTKNTEAFF
J gene: TRBJ1-4; V gene: TRBV28; CDR3 protein: CASRDGTAGEEKLFF
J gene: TRBJ1-5; V gene: TRBV18; CDR3 protein: CASSPQPGAQNQPQHF
J gene: TRBJ2-7; V gene: TRBV27; CDR3 protein: CASSRQGRASYEQYF
J gene: TRBJ1-5; V gene: TRBV2; CDR3 protein: CASSENSYQPQHF
J gene: TRBJ1-1; V gene: TRBV14; CDR3 protein: CASSRTSRTEAFF
J gene: TRBJ1-2; V gene: TRBV7-9; CDR3 protein: CASLPEWGGYTF
J gene: TRBJ2-2; V gene: TRBV27; CDR3 protein: CASSLSADEHTGELFF
J gene: TRBJ2-7; V gene: TRBV7-9; CDR3 protein: CASSFGLYEQYF
J gene: TRBJ2-5; V gene: TRBV15; CDR3 protein: CATSSERGGRETQYF
J gene: TRBJ2-1; V gene: TRBV28; CDR3 protein: CASSPLLKGTGGHEQFF
J gene: TRBJ2-1; V gene: TRBV20-1; CDR3 protein: CSATRTGEQFF
J gene: TRBJ2-7; V gene: TRBV5-6; CDR3 protein: CASSLMLREGRHF
J gene: TRBJ1-2; V gene: TRBV4-1; CDR3 protein: CASSQGPDRVTGGYTF
J gene: TRBJ2-1; V gene: TRBV29-1; CDR3 protein: CSVGGGWTDAYNEQFF
J gene: TRBJ2-7; V gene: TRBV5-1; CDR3 protein: CASSLSIGSSYEQYF
J gene: TRBJ2-3; V gene: TRBV29-1; CDR3 protein: CSYYLAGADTQYF
J gene: TRBJ2-1; V gene: TRBV7-2; CDR3 protein: CASSLVAGGEQFF
J gene: TRBJ1-2; V gene: TRBV5-1; CDR3 protein: CASSPGTFGDYGYTF
J gene: TRBJ2-2; V gene: TRBV29-1; CDR3 protein: CSAENGELFF
J gene: TRBJ1-6; V gene: TRBV7-9; CDR3 protein: CASSLWGYGMDSPLHF
J gene: TRBJ2-1; V gene: TRBV7-9; CDR3 protein: CASSSPAGRSYNEQFF
J gene: TRBJ2-3; V gene: TRBV6-5; CDR3 protein: CASSWDGTDTQYF
J gene: TRBJ1-6; V gene: TRBV9; CDR3 protein: CASSAVTGGDSPLHF
J gene: TRBJ1-2; V gene: TRBV2; CDR3 protein: CASSERDSYGYTF
J gene: TRBJ2-5; V gene: TRBV6-5; CDR3 protein: CASRMAGAETQYF
J gene: TRBJ2-7; V gene: TRBV9; CDR3 protein: CASSGGSSYEQYF